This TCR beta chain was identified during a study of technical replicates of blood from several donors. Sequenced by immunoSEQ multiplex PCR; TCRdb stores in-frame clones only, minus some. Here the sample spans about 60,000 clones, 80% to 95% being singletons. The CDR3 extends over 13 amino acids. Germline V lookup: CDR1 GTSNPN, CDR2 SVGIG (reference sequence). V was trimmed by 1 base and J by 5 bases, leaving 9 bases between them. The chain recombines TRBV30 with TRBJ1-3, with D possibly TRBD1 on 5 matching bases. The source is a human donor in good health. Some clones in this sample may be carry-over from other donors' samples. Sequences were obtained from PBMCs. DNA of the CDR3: TGTGCCTGGAGTGGGCCAGGGCGAAACACCATATATTTT. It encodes CAWSGPGRNTIYF.